These 16 T cell receptor beta chains share one sample of origin, sequenced in a study of T cells after yellow fever vaccination (dated by TCRdb to about 2019). The library was obtained by 5' RACE. Sequencing used an Illumina HiSeq 2500. The public reads were quality trimmed at Q25 with fastp and then assembled into clones with MiXCR by TCRdb, keeping productive beta chains. Every distinct CDR3 protein forms one entry, paired with its most common genes and DNA. The sample table shows 150,000 to 200,000 distinct CDR3 sequences, and around 7.3% are seen once. The biggest ten clones account for 2.5% of the sample. The sample's treatment or condition label, in plain terms: live attenuated yellow fever vaccine strain. The sequencing used CD4+ T cells sorted from PBMCs, collected roughly 5 days after the first yellow fever vaccination. Receptor source: a man aged 18-30 years who received the YFV17D yellow fever vaccine.

This sequence joins TRBV27 and TRBJ2-7, with a weak D call TRBD2 (5 bases). This CDR3 is 11 amino acids long. Trimming took 6 bases from V and 6 from J, leaving 9 bases between them. Germline CDR1 is MNHEY and CDR2 is SMNVEV (reference sequence). CDR3: CASRGSVEQYV. CDR3 nucleotide sequence: TGTGCCAGCAGGGGTAGCGTCGAGCAGTACGTC.

This clonotype showed up just a few times. This chain links TRBV12-3 or TRBV12-4 with TRBJ2-2; D might be TRBD2 (6 bases). The V end lost 5 bases, the J end lost 0 bases, and 10 bases lay between the germline ends. This CDR3 has 15 residues. This chain's CDR3 is CASSLREANTGELFF. Here the CDR3 DNA reads TGTGCCAGCAGTCTCAGGGAGGCGAACACCGGGGAGCTGTTTTTT.

This clonotype was counted only a few times. The V and J genes are TRBV12-3 or TRBV12-4 and TRBJ2-7; tentative D call: TRBD2 (7 bases). The length of the CDR3 is 14 residues. V was clipped by 0 bases and J by 6 bases, with 12 bases between them. The CDR3 DNA is TGTGCCAGCAGTTTAGCGGGGGGGGGCAGCGAGCAGTACTTC. It encodes CASSLAGGGSEQYF.

V and J are TRBV7-8 and TRBJ1-2; the D gene is possibly TRBD1 (5 bases). The germline gives CDR1 SGHVS, CDR2 FQNEAQ. The length of the CDR3 is 13 residues. The V end lost 4 bases, the J end lost 4 bases, and 10 bases lay between the germline ends. The CDR3 nucleotides read TGTGCCAGCAGCTCAGAGAGGGGCTATGGCTACACCTTC. Translated: CASSSERGYGYTF.

V is TRBV11-3 and J is TRBJ1-2; 7 bases map to TRBD1. This CDR3 contains 15 residues. Germline trimming cut 4 bases from V and 3 bases from J; bases unmatched to any gene: 8. Per germline, CDR1 SGHNT and CDR2 YENEEA. The CDR3 region has the DNA TGTGCCAGCAGCTACCCGAGGGGGCCGGACTATGGCTACACCTTC. It translates to CASSYPRGPDYGYTF.

This clonotype was counted at least ten times. V gene TRBV20-1 combines with J gene TRBJ2-1; 11 bases fit TRBD1. CDR1 and CDR2 from the germline V gene are DFQATT and SNEGSKA (reference sequence). Trimming at V came to 0 bases and at J to 7 bases, leaving 5 bases not matched to a gene. There are 15 residues in the CDR3. The CDR3 sequence: CSARDPGTGGNEQFF. CDR3 coding DNA: TGCAGTGCTAGAGATCCAGGGACAGGGGGTAATGAGCAGTTCTTC.

The J gene is TRBJ1-5, the V gene TRBV20-1, with D possibly TRBD1 on 6 matching bases. The CDR3 runs 15 residues. V lost 6 bases, J lost 2 bases, and 17 bases lay in between. CDR1 and CDR2 from the germline V gene are DFQATT and SNEGSKA (reference sequence). The chain's CDR3 is CSANRGQQGNQPQHF. CDR3 bases: TGCAGTGCAAACCGGGGACAACAAGGCAATCAGCCCCAGCATTTT.

There are a few counts of this clonotype. The chain combines TRBV7-9 with TRBJ1-2, with 10 bases aligning to TRBD1. CDR1 SEHNR and CDR2 FQNEAQ come from the germline V gene (reference sequence). Trimming took 5 bases from V and 11 from J; bases not matched to a gene: 8. This CDR3 has 13 residues. CDR3 region: CASSRGTGEAYTF. The CDR3 DNA reads as TGTGCCAGCAGCAGAGGGACAGGGGAGGCATACACCTTC.

At least ten counts were recorded for this clonotype. This sequence joins TRBV9 and TRBJ1-1; D remains ambiguous. Trimming took 5 bases from V and 0 from J, leaving 14 bases between them. Germline V gene lookup returns CDR1 SGDLS and CDR2 YYNGEE. The CDR3 length is 15 residues. In nucleotides, the CDR3 is TGTGCCAGCAGAAATGCTCATGTGATGAACACTGAAGCTTTCTTT. Its protein product is CASRNAHVMNTEAFF.

This clonotype was found a few times. This chain joins TRBV5-1 and TRBJ1-1; D unresolved. Trimming took off 0 bases at V and 3 bases at J, with 9 bases between the two ends. Germline lookup yields CDR1 SGHRS and CDR2 YFSETQ. The CDR3 consists of 14 residues. The DNA for the CDR3 is TGCGCCAGCAGCTTGGACGGGTTTGACACTGAAGCTTTCTTT. Amino acids: CASSLDGFDTEAFF.

The rearrangement joins TRBV3-1 to TRBJ2-3; perhaps TRBD1 as D (5 bases). CDR3 length: 13 residues. Germline assignment: CDR1 LGHDT and CDR2 YNNKEL (reference sequence). V lost 11 bases to trimming and J lost 7 bases, with 19 bases between them. The CDR3 DNA reads as TGTGCCTGCTCCAAAGGGGTCGCTTATACGCAGTATTTT. Encoded protein: CACSKGVAYTQYF.

At least ten counts were recorded for this clonotype. The V gene is TRBV7-2, the J gene TRBJ2-7; D assignment may be TRBD1 or TRBD2 (5 bases each). The CDR3 has 13 residues. Per the germline V gene, CDR1 is SGHTA and CDR2 is FQGNSA. Trimming removed 9 bases from V and 1 base from J, with 13 bases in between. The CDR3 coding sequence is TGTGCCAGTACCACGGGACGGTCCTACGAGCAGTACTTC. Protein: CASTTGRSYEQYF.

This clonotype came up many times. The chain joins TRBV12-3 or TRBV12-4 to TRBJ2-5, with TRBD1 matching over 7 bases. The CDR3 runs to 13 residues. Losses at the gene ends were 6 bases for V and 4 bases for J; bases not matched to a gene: 5. CDR3 loop: CASSPGQRETQYF. The CDR3 DNA is TGTGCCAGCAGCCCGGGACAGAGAGAGACCCAGTACTTC.

This clonotype was seen more than once but under ten times. The rearrangement joins TRBV7-2 to TRBJ1-2; 7 positions match TRBD1. Germline CDR1 is SGHTA and CDR2 is FQGNSA. V lost 5 bases and J lost 4; bases outside the gene matches: 10. This CDR3 is 15 amino acids long. This CDR3 reads CASSLGGSRSYGYTF. In DNA, the CDR3 is TGTGCCAGCAGCCTAGGGGGCTCAAGGTCCTATGGCTACACCTTC.

The table lists this clonotype with a few counts. This rearrangement joins TRBV20-1 to TRBJ1-5; TRBD1 is a possible D gene (5 bases). Trimming took off 1 base at V and 5 bases at J, with 18 bases between the two ends. Germline CDR1 is DFQATT and CDR2 is SNEGSKA (reference sequence). The CDR3 sequence is 16 residues long. The CDR3 region is CSARVRGGAEDQPQHF. The DNA for the CDR3 is TGCAGTGCTAGAGTGAGGGGTGGGGCGGAGGATCAGCCCCAGCATTTT.

In its sample, this clonotype was seen many times. J is TRBJ1-2 and V is TRBV27, with 7 bases aligning to TRBD1. The germline V gene has CDR1 MNHEY and CDR2 SMNVEV (reference sequence). This CDR3 region has 14 residues. The V gene end was trimmed by 6 bases and the J gene end by 7 bases; junction bases not matched to a gene: 11. CDR3 protein: CASRRYRDSAGYTF. CDR3 DNA sequence: TGTGCCAGCAGGAGATATCGGGACAGTGCTGGCTACACCTTC.